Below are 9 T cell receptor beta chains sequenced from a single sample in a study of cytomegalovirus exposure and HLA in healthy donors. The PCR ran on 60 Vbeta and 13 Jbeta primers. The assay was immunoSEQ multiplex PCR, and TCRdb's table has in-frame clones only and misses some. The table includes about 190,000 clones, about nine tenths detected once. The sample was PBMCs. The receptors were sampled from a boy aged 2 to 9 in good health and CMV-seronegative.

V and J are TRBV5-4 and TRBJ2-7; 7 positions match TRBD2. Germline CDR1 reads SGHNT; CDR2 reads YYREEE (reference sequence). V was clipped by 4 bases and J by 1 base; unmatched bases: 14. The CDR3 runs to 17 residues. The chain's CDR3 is CASSHTLSGGLSYEQYF. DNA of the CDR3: TGTGCCAGCAGCCACACCTTATCGGGGGGTTTATCCTACGAGCAGTACTTC.

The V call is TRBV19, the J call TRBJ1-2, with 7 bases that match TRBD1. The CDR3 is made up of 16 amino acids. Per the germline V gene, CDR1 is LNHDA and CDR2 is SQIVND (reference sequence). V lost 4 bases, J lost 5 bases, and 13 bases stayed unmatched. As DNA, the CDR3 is TGTGCCAGTAGTAGACAAACCACAGGGGCTGCATATGGCTACACCTTC. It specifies CASSRQTTGAAYGYTF. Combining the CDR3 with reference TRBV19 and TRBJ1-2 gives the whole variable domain DGGITQSPKYLFRKEGQNVTLSCEQNLNHDAMYWYRQDPGQGLRLIYYSQIVNDFQKGDIAEGYSVSREKKESFPLTVTSAQKNPTAFYLCASSRQTTGAAYGYTFGSGTRLTVV.

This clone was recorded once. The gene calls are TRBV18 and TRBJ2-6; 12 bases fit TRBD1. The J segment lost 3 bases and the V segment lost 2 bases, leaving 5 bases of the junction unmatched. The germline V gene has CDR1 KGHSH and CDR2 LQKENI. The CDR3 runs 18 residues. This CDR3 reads CASSPMGQGALGANVLTF. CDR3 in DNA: TGTGCCAGCTCACCAATGGGACAGGGGGCGCTTGGGGCCAACGTCCTGACTTTC.

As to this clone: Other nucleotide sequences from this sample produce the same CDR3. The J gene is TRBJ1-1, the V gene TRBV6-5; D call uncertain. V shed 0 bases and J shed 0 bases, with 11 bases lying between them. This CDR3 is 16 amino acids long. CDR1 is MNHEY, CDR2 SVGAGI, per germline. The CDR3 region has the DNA TGTGCCAGCAGTTACTCCCTCTTGGCGGTGAACACTGAAGCTTTCTTT. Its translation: CASSYSLLAVNTEAFF.

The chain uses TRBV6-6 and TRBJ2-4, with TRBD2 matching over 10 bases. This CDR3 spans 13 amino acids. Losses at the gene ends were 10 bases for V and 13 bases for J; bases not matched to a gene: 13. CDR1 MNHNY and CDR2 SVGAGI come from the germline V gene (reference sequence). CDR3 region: CATGLAGVLVQYF. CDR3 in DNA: TGTGCCACCGGGCTAGCGGGGGTTTTAGTCCAGTACTTC.

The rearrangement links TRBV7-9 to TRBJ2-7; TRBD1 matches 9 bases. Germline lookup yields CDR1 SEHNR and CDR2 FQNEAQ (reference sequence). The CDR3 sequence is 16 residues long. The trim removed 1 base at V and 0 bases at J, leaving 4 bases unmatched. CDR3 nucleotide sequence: TGTGCCAGCAGCTTAGACGGACAGGGGAACTCCTACGAGCAGTACTTC. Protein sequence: CASSLDGQGNSYEQYF.

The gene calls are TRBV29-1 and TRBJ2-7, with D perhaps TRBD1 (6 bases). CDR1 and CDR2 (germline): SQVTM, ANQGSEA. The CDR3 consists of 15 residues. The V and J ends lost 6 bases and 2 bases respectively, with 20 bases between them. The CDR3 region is CSVNGLAQGPYEQYF. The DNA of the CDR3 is TGCAGCGTCAACGGGTTGGCTCAGGGGCCCTACGAGCAGTACTTC.

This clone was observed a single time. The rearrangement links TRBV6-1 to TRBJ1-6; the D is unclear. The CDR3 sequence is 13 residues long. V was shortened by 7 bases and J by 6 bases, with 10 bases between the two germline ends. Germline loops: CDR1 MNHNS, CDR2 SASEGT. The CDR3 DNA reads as TGTGCCAGCAATTTGCAGGCTAATTCACCCCTCCACTTT. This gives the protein CASNLQANSPLHF.

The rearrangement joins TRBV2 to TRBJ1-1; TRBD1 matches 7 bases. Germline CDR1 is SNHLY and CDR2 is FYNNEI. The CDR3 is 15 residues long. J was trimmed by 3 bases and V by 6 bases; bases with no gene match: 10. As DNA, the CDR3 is TGTGCCAGCAGGAACGACGGGACAGCGGACACTGAAGCTTTCTTT. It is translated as CASRNDGTADTEAFF.